This entry lists 27 T cell receptor beta chains sequenced from one sample in a study of blood T cells in healthy people across ages. Primed by a sample-barcoded 5' primer and a J-beta primer mix, a second PCR proceeded for about 6 to 12 cycles. Via MiXCR, TCRdb re-called the 5' RACE reads, giving one row per CDR3 protein. The table shows roughly 720,000 distinct CDR3 sequences, with about 55% occurring only once. The material sequenced was blood. Source of these receptors: a man at least 80 years old in good health.

The rearrangement links TRBV6-6 to TRBJ1-5; TRBD1 matches at 9 bases. V shed 2 bases and J 5 bases; nucleotides not matched to a gene: 4. Germline V lookup: CDR1 MNHNY, CDR2 SVGAGI (reference sequence). The CDR3 sequence is 15 residues long. The CDR3 region is CASSYAGQGHQPQHF. CDR3 nucleotide sequence: TGTGCCAGCAGTTACGCGGGACAGGGACATCAGCCCCAGCATTTT.

The chain has TRBV27 and TRBJ1-1, with D possibly matching TRBD1 (6 bases). This CDR3 contains 15 residues. Germline V gene data show CDR1 as MNHEY and CDR2 as SMNVEV (reference sequence). Trimming pared 5 bases from V and 6 bases from J, leaving 19 bases between. CDR3 amino acids: CASSNRARGQAEAFF. Here the CDR3 DNA reads TGTGCCAGCAGTAACCGGGCCAGGGGCCAGGCTGAAGCTTTCTTT.

The chain recombines TRBV6-5 with TRBJ2-4; 8 nucleotides match TRBD1. The tail of the sequence fits TRBJ2-5 better, so the J call may be wrong. Per germline, CDR1 MNHEY and CDR2 SVGAGI. The CDR3 length is 15 residues. DNA of the CDR3: TGTGCCAGCAGTTACTCCCCAGGGGGCGGGGAGACCCAGTACTTC. It encodes CASSYSPGGGETQYF.

The V call is TRBV7-2, the J call TRBJ2-5, with 10 bases aligning to TRBD1. CDR3 size: 15 residues. From germline, CDR1 is SGHTA and CDR2 FQGNSA. V dropped 3 bases and J dropped 11; count of bases not matched to a gene: 12. CDR3 residues: CASSFPGQGPTKQYF. The CDR3 nucleotides are TGTGCCAGCAGCTTTCCGGGACAGGGGCCTACGAAGCAGTACTTC.

The chain employs TRBV11-3 and TRBJ2-1; TRBD1 is a possible D gene (5 bases). The germline V and J ends were trimmed by 3 bases and 8 bases, with 11 bases remaining between them. The CDR3 is made up of 13 amino acids. The germline V gene encodes CDR1 SGHNT and CDR2 YENEEA. This CDR3 is CASSFEQVDEQFF. The CDR3 nucleotides read TGTGCCAGCAGCTTCGAACAGGTCGATGAGCAGTTCTTC.

This clonotype came up a few times. V gene TRBV7-9 combines with J gene TRBJ2-1; D ambiguous. Trimming removed 3 bases from V and 12 bases from J, with 9 bases in between. The germline V gene has CDR1 SEHNR and CDR2 FQNEAQ (reference sequence). The length of the CDR3 is 11 residues. The CDR3 coding sequence is TGTGCCAGCAGCTTTGGCTCAACGCAGTTCTTC. It codes for CASSFGSTQFF.

This clonotype was detected a few times. V and J are TRBV12-3 or TRBV12-4 and TRBJ2-1; D is ambiguous. The CDR3 is 14 residues long. Trimming took off 1 base at V and 3 bases at J, with 7 bases between the two ends. Written as DNA, the CDR3 is TGTGCCAGCAGTTTAGATGCGGTCTACAATGAGCAGTTCTTC. This sequence encodes CASSLDAVYNEQFF.

This clonotype was observed a handful of times. This sequence joins TRBV2 and TRBJ2-7, with D hard to call. Deletions cut 1 base from V and 0 bases from J, with 10 bases between. Germline CDR1 SNHLY, CDR2 FYNNEI. The CDR3 length is 15 residues. The chain's CDR3 is CASSEVVSSSYEQYF. Written as DNA, the CDR3 is TGTGCCAGCAGTGAAGTGGTCAGCAGCTCCTACGAGCAGTACTTC.

V is TRBV5-1 and J is TRBJ2-1, with 13 bases matching TRBD2. Germline CDR1 reads SGHRS; CDR2 reads YFSETQ. The CDR3 totals 17 residues. V trimming: 4 bases; J trimming: 9 bases; junction bases outside the gene matches: 13. The CDR3 protein is CASSTRTSGSLAGEQFF. The CDR3 DNA reads as TGCGCCAGCAGCACACGGACTAGCGGGAGCCTCGCGGGTGAGCAGTTCTTC. The whole variable domain, remainder taken from reference TRBV5-1 and TRBJ2-1, is KAGVTQTPRYLIKTRGQQVTLSCSPISGHRSVSWYQQTPGQGLQFLFEYFSETQRNKGNFPGRFSGRQFSNSRSEMNVSTLELGDSALYLCASSTRTSGSLAGEQFFGPGTRLTVL.

In its sample, this clonotype was seen many times. V gene TRBV7-9 combines with J gene TRBJ1-2; 7 bases are shared with TRBD1. Germline values: CDR1 SEHNR, CDR2 FQNEAQ (reference sequence). The CDR3 is 12 residues long. V lost 5 bases to trimming and J lost 6 bases; unmatched junction nucleotides: 3. The CDR3 DNA reads TGTGCCAGCAGCATAGGACAGGATGGCTACACCTTC. Its translation is CASSIGQDGYTF.

The V call is TRBV12-3 or TRBV12-4, the J call TRBJ1-6, with 7 bases matching TRBD1. This CDR3 spans 15 amino acids. Trimming took 8 bases from V and 7 from J; bases not matched to a gene: 11. CDR3 nucleotides: TGTGCCAGCGGGCGACAGGGTATCAGGAATTCACCCCTCCACTTT. Translation: CASGRQGIRNSPLHF.

The chain couples TRBV12-3 or TRBV12-4 to TRBJ2-3, with TRBD2 identical over 8 bases. The CDR3 runs to 15 residues. V lost 6 bases, J lost 14 bases, and 19 bases stayed unmatched. CDR3 sequence (DNA): TGTGCCAGCAGCCCCCAGCGGGAGCGACACAGATACGCGTATTTT. This translates into CASSPQRERHRYAYF.

This chain uses TRBV9 with TRBJ2-7; 7 bases are a match to TRBD2. Germline values: CDR1 SGDLS, CDR2 YYNGEE. CDR3 length equals 15 residues. Trimming cost V 5 bases and J 2 bases; bases outside gene matches: 10. In nucleotides, the CDR3 is TGTGCCAGCAGTGCGACCGGGACTATGACCTACGAGCAGTACTTC. This gives the protein CASSATGTMTYEQYF.

The CDR3 region has the DNA TGCAGTGCTCGGGACCTTCAATATGACGCCGGTGAGCAGTTCTTC. Translation: CSARDLQYDAGEQFF. The chain employs TRBV20-1 and TRBJ2-1; D is possibly TRBD1 or TRBD2 (5 bases each). The germline gives CDR1 DFQATT, CDR2 SNEGSKA (reference sequence). V lost 5 bases and J lost 9, with 23 bases in between. The CDR3 is made up of 15 amino acids.

A word on this clonotype: One end of the junction varies from germline; a read error may be responsible. V and J are TRBV5-1 and TRBJ2-5, with 10 positions matching TRBD1. The CDR3 consists of 14 residues. CDR1 SGHRS and CDR2 YFSETQ come from the germline V gene. As DNA, the CDR3 is TGCACCAGCAACCAGGGACAGGGGATGGAGACCCAGTACTTC. Encoded protein: CTSNQGQGMETQYF.

This chain links TRBV20-1 with TRBJ2-1; D may match TRBD1 or TRBD2 (5 bases each). Germline CDR1 DFQATT, CDR2 SNEGSKA (reference sequence). CDR3 length equals 16 residues. Trimming cost V 0 bases and J 4 bases, with 16 bases left between them. The CDR3 is CSARDQRGRSYNEQFF. The CDR3 coding sequence is TGCAGTGCTAGAGATCAGAGGGGTAGAAGTTACAATGAGCAGTTCTTC.

This rearrangement joins TRBV29-1 to TRBJ1-2; 7 bases align to TRBD1. Germline lookup yields CDR1 SQVTM and CDR2 ANQGSEA. V trimming: 0 bases; J trimming: 5 bases; junction bases outside the gene matches: 3. This CDR3 is built from 13 residues. The CDR3 loop reads CSVEDTGVYGYTF. The CDR3 bases are TGCAGCGTTGAAGATACAGGGGTTTATGGCTACACCTTC.

This clonotype was detected a few times. The V call is TRBV6-2 or TRBV6-3, the J call TRBJ2-5; TRBD2 matches 11 bases. Germline V gene data show CDR1 as MNHEY and CDR2 as SVGEGT. This CDR3 has 18 amino acids. V gave up 2 bases and J gave up 11 bases; unmatched junction bases: 19. The CDR3 coding sequence is TGTGCCAGCAGTTACAGCCACCCGACTAGCGGGATCTACAATGAGCAGTACTTC. It codes for CASSYSHPTSGIYNEQYF.

This clonotype was observed once. This sequence joins TRBV10-1 and TRBJ2-2, with 8 bases matching TRBD2. Germline-derived CDR1 and CDR2 are WNHNN and SYGVQD (reference sequence). The CDR3 is 16 residues long. The trim removed 2 bases at V and 6 bases at J, leaving 8 bases unmatched. CDR3 protein: CASSEKAGGYSGELFF. The CDR3 bases are TGCGCCAGCAGTGAGAAGGCGGGAGGCTACTCCGGGGAGCTGTTTTTT.

The chain uses TRBV7-6 and TRBJ2-7; 9 positions match TRBD1. The V segment lost 5 bases and the J segment 2 bases; nucleotides outside the gene matches: 10. Germline CDR1 reads SGHVS; CDR2 reads FNYEAQ. This CDR3 has 16 amino acids. CDR3 region: CASSLEGTGYTYEQYF. CDR3 bases: TGTGCCAGCAGCCTAGAAGGGACAGGGTATACCTACGAGCAGTACTTC. Full variable domain (remainder filled in from reference TRBV7-6 and TRBJ2-7): GAGVSQSPRYKVTKRGQDVALRCDPISGHVSLYWYRQALGQGPEFLTYFNYEAQQDKSGLPNDRFSAERPEGSISTLTIQRTEQRDSAMYRCASSLEGTGYTYEQYFGPGTRLTVT.

The CDR3 nucleotides are TGTGCCAGCACCTCCCTAGTAGGCAACCAAGAGACCCAGTACTTC. Its protein product is CASTSLVGNQETQYF. V gene TRBV28 combines with J gene TRBJ2-5; D call uncertain. This CDR3 spans 15 amino acids. V was cut by 7 bases and J by 0 bases, with 15 bases left in between. The germline V gene has CDR1 MDHEN and CDR2 SYDVKM.

The rearrangement uses TRBV7-3 and TRBJ2-7; D remains ambiguous. The V gene lost 1 base and the J gene lost 7 bases, with 17 bases spanning the gap. This CDR3 contains 15 residues. Per germline, CDR1 SGHTA and CDR2 FQGTGA. CDR3 protein: CASSLRSASYNEQYF. CDR3 DNA: TGTGCCAGCAGCTTAAGGTCAGCTTCCTACAATGAGCAGTACTTC.

The J gene is TRBJ2-1, the V gene TRBV6-2 or TRBV6-3; 7 bases map to TRBD2. V lost 4 bases to trimming and J lost 9 bases; unmatched junction nucleotides: 9. Germline V CDR1 and CDR2: MNHEY, SVGEGT. The CDR3 spans 14 residues. Written as DNA, the CDR3 is TGTGCCAGCAGTTCCTCGGGGGGACGGGGTGAGCAGTTCTTC. The encoded protein is CASSSSGGRGEQFF.

V gene TRBV10-3 combines with J gene TRBJ2-1, with D uncertain. CDR1 is ENHRY and CDR2 is SYGVKD in the germline V gene. This CDR3 has 14 residues. Between the trimmed V and J ends, which lost 4 bases and 3 bases, there was a span of 10 bases. CDR3 amino acids: CAISGQLRYNEQFF. CDR3 coding DNA: TGTGCCATCAGTGGCCAGCTGCGCTACAATGAGCAGTTCTTC.

Only a few counts were recorded for this clonotype. The rearrangement uses TRBV9 and TRBJ2-7; D is ambiguous. CDR3 length: 15 residues. V was cut by 0 bases and J by 0 bases, with 10 bases left in between. Looked up from germline, CDR1 is SGDLS and CDR2 is YYNGEE. The CDR3 DNA reads TGTGCCAGCAGCGTAGGCCGGTTGAGCTCCTACGAGCAGTACTTC. This codes for CASSVGRLSSYEQYF.

The chain joins TRBV7-2 to TRBJ2-1, with 10 bases lining up with TRBD2. The length of the CDR3 is 14 residues. The germline CDR1 and CDR2 sequences are SGHTA and FQGNSA. With 5 bases clipped from V and 9 bases from J, the junction kept 7 bases outside the gene matches. CDR3 loop: CASSGLAGASEQFF. The CDR3 coding sequence is TGTGCCAGCAGCGGGCTAGCGGGAGCTAGTGAGCAGTTCTTC. Full variable domain (missing parts from reference TRBV7-2 and TRBJ2-1): GAGVSQSPSNKVTEKGKDVELRCDPISGHTALYWYRQSLGQGLEFLIYFQGNSAPDKSGLPSDRFSAERTGGSVSTLTIQRTQQEDSAVYLCASSGLAGASEQFFGPGTRLTVL.

This chain joins TRBV3-1 and TRBJ2-5; no reliable D call. The end of the DNA is better explained by TRBJ2-7, so the J call may be wrong. The CDR3 has 14 residues. CDR1 and CDR2 from the germline V gene are LGHDT and YNNKEL (reference sequence). The DNA of the CDR3 is TGTGCCAGCAGCCCCGCCCTTGGGGACTACGAGCAGTACTTC. It specifies CASSPALGDYEQYF.